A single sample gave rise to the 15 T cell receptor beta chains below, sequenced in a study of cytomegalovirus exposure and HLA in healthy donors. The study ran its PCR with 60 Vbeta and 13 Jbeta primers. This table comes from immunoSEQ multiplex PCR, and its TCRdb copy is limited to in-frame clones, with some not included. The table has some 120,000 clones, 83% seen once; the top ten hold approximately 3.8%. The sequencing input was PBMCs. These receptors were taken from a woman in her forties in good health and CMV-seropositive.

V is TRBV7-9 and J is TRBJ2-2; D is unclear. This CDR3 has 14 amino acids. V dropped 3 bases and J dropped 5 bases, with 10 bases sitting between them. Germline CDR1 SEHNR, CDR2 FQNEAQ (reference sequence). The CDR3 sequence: CASSFERSTGELFF. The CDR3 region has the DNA TGTGCCAGCAGCTTCGAACGGTCAACCGGGGAGCTGTTTTTT.

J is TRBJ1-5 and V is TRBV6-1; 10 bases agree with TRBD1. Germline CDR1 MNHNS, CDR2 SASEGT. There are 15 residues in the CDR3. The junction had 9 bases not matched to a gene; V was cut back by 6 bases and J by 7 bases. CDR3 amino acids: CASRTGQGFRQPQHF. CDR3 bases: TGTGCCAGCAGAACGGGACAGGGGTTTCGGCAGCCCCAGCATTTT.

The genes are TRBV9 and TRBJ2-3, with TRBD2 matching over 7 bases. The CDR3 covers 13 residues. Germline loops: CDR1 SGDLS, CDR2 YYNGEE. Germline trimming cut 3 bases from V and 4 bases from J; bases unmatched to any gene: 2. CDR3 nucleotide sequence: TGTGCCAGCAGCGACACTAGCGCAGATACGCAGTATTTT. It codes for CASSDTSADTQYF.

The CDR3 nucleotides are TGTGCCAGCAGTTTTCGGGGGGCGAAGCAGTTCTTC. Protein product: CASSFRGAKQFF. The chain employs TRBV27 and TRBJ2-1; D is perhaps TRBD2 (7 bases). Trimming cost V 3 bases and J 11 bases, with 11 bases left between them. The germline V gene encodes CDR1 MNHEY and CDR2 SMNVEV (reference sequence). The CDR3 runs 12 residues.

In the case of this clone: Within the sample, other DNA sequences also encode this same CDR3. CDR3 loop: CASSPGGSYNEQFF. The DNA of the CDR3 is TGTGCCAGCAGCCCGGGAGGGTCCTACAATGAGCAGTTCTTC. The chain employs TRBV6-1 and TRBJ2-1; 8 bases are a match to TRBD2. Losses at the gene ends were 6 bases for V and 1 base for J; bases not matched to a gene: 2. The germline CDR1 and CDR2 sequences are MNHNS and SASEGT. The CDR3 has 14 residues.

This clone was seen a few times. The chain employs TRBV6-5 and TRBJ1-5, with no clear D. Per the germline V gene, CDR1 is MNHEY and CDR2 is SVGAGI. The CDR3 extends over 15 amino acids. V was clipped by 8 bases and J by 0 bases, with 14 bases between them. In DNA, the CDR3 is TGTGCCAGCGCCCGAAGCTACTATAGCAATCAGCCCCAGCATTTT. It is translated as CASARSYYSNQPQHF.

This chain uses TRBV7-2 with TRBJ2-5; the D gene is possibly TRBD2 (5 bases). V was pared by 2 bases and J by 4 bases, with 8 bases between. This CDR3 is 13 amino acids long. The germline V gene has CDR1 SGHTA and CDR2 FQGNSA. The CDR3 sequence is CASSLRAGETQYF. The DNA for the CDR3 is TGTGCCAGCAGCTTACGGGCGGGAGAGACCCAGTACTTC. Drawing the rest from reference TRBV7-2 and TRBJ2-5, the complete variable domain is GAGVSQSPSNKVTEKGKDVELRCDPISGHTALYWYRQSLGQGLEFLIYFQGNSAPDKSGLPSDRFSAERTGGSVSTLTIQRTQQEDSAVYLCASSLRAGETQYFGPGTRLLVL.

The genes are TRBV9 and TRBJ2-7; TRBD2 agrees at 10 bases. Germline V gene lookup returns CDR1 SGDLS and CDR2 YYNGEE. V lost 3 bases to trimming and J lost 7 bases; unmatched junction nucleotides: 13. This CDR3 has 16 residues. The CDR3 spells CASSERASGGWGEQYF. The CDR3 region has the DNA TGTGCCAGCAGCGAGAGGGCTAGCGGGGGTTGGGGGGAGCAGTACTTC.

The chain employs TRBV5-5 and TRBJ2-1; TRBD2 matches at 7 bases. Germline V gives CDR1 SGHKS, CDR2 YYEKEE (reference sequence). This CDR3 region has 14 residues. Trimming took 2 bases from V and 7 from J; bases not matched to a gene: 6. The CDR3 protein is CASSFQAGANEQFF. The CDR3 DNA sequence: TGTGCCAGCAGCTTTCAGGCGGGAGCTAATGAGCAGTTCTTC.

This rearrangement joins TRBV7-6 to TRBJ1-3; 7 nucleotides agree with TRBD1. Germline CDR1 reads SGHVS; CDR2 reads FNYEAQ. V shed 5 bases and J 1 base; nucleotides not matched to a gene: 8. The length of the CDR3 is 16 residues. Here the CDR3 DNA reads TGTGCCAGCAGCACCATGACAGGGCCGTCTGGAAACACCATATATTTT. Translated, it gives CASSTMTGPSGNTIYF.

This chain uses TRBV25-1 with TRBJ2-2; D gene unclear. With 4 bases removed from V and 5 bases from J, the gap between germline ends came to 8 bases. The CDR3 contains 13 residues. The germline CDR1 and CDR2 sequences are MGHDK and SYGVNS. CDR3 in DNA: TGTGCCAGCAGTGCCCCCGGGACCGGGGAGCTGTTTTTT. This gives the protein CASSAPGTGELFF. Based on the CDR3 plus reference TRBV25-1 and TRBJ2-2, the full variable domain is EADIYQTPRYLVIGTGKKITLECSQTMGHDKMYWYQQDPGMELHLIHYSYGVNSTEKGDLSSESTVSRIRTEHFPLTLESARPSHTSQYLCASSAPGTGELFFGEGSRLTVL.

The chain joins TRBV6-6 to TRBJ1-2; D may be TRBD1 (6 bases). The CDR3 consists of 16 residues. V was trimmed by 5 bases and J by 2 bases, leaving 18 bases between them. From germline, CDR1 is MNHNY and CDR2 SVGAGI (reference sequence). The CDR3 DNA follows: TGTGCCAGCAGTCCCGACGACAGGCGAGGAAACTATGGCTACACCTTC. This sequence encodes CASSPDDRRGNYGYTF.

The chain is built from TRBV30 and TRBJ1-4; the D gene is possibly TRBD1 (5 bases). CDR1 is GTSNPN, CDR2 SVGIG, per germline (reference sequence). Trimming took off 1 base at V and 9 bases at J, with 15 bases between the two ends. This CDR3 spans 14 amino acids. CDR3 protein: CAWSEGRRVKKLFF. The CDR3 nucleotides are TGTGCCTGGAGTGAGGGACGGAGGGTTAAAAAACTGTTTTTT.

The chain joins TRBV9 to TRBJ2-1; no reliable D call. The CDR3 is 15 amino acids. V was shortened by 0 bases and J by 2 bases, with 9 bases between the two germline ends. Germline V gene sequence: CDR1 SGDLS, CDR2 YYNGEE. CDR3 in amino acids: CASSVAHLPYNEQFF. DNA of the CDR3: TGTGCCAGCAGCGTAGCGCATCTACCCTACAATGAGCAGTTCTTC.

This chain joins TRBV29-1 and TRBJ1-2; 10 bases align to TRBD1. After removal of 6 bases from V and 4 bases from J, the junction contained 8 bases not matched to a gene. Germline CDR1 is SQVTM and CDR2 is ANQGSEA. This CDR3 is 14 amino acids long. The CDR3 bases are TGCAGCGTGGGGGGGGGACAGGGGATCTATGGCTACACCTTC. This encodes CSVGGGQGIYGYTF.